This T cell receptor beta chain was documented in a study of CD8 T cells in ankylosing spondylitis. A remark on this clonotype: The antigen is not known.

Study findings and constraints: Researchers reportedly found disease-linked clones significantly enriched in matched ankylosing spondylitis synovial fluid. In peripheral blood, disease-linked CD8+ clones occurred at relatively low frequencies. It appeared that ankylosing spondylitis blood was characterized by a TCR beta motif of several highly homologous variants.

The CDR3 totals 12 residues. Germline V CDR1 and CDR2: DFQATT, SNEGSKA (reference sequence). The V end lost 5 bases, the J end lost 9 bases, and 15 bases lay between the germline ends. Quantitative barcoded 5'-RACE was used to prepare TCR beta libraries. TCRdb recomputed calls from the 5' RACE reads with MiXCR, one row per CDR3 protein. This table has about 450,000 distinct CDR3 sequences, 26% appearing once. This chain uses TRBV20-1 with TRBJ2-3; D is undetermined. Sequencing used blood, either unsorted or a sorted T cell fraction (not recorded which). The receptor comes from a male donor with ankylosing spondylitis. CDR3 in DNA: TGCAGTGCTGGAGCTTGGATGGGGACGCAGTATTTT. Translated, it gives CSAGAWMGTQYF.